The clone carrying this T cell receptor beta chain is medium-sized in the sample. The antigen is undetermined. A library made for alpha chains picked up this beta chain off target, so its size means little. The sample is drawn from a study of spatial heterogeneity in lung cancer. Broader study findings: The number of expanded tumor alpha and beta chains correlated with mutation number.

V dropped 0 bases and J dropped 5 bases, with 5 bases sitting between them. CDR3 length equals 13 residues. The germline CDR1 and CDR2 sequences are LGHNA and YSLEER. Every TCR cDNA molecule carried a tag that served as a unique molecular identifier. TCRdb passed the 5' RACE reads through MiXCR, listing each CDR3 protein once. In the table there are roughly 18,000 distinct CDR3 sequences, roughly 9% of which are singletons. The time point is: sample taken at primary tumor resection. Frozen PBMC, nontumor lung or tumor provided whole RNA, which was sequenced unsorted. The chain employs TRBV4-3 and TRBJ1-5, with D hard to call. The receptor was isolated from a female donor with early-stage non-small cell lung cancer. The sample consisted of lung tumor tissue, taken at surgery. CDR3 coding DNA: TGCGCCAGCAGCCAAGATTCCCATCAGCCCCAGCATTTT. Its protein product is CASSQDSHQPQHF.